The clone carrying this T cell receptor (beta chain) occurred a few times. Its antigen is currently unknown. CDR1 is LNHDA and CDR2 is SQIVND in the germline V gene (reference sequence). V dropped 7 bases and J dropped 4; count of bases not matched to a gene: 12. The CDR3 length is 16 residues. PCR primers comprised 60 Vbeta and 13 Jbeta primers. Here immunoSEQ multiplex PCR was the method, and the copy in TCRdb shows in-frame clones only, minus some. The sample has around 150,000 clones; roughly 80% are singletons. These data come from a study of cytomegalovirus exposure and HLA in healthy donors. General study findings and limits: Reportedly, a later analysis found an Asian-associated ancestry cluster had fewer N-insertions than the approximately 670-donor mean. An analysis was carried out at a later point. It showed that HLA-associated TCR beta chains were more clonally expanded than equally common non-associated chains.

This receptor was taken from a human donor in good health. The genes are TRBV19 and TRBJ2-1; 8 bases match TRBD2. The specimen sequenced was PBMCs. CDR3 DNA sequence: TGTGCCAGTACGAAGTCGAGCGGGAGAGTTTACAATGAGCAGTTCTTC. As protein: CASTKSSGRVYNEQFF.